A selection of T cell receptor beta chains follows, all from one sample in a study of T cell responses to AZD1222 COVID-19 vaccine. Data came from immunoSEQ multiplex PCR; TCRdb stores just in-frame clones and leaves some out. The repertoire holds 140,000 to 150,000 clones, with roughly 91% as singletons. Sequenced here: peripheral blood, sampled on day 0 of AZD1222 vaccination. The receptors shown here come from an adult in good health. The CDR3 runs from the conserved cysteine through the conserved F or W. The order of the fields is clone size, V gene, J gene, D gene, CDR3 protein, CDR3 DNA. The D gene is left open where the match is weak. Rows give clone size only sometimes, using once, few, many, or a class for an expanded clone.

size: -
V: TRBV25-1
J: TRBJ2-2
D: -
CDR3: CASSDRRVLNTGELFF
DNA: TGTGCCAGCAGTGATCGGAGGGTTCTGAACACCGGGGAGCTGTTTTTT

size: -
V: TRBV12-5
J: TRBJ1-1
D: -
CDR3: CASGHGTEAFF
DNA: TGTGCTAGTGGTCATGGCACTGAAGCTTTCTTT

size: once
V: TRBV4-2
J: TRBJ1-1
D: -
CDR3: CASSQDGQANTEAFF
DNA: TGTGCCAGCAGCCAAGATGGTCAGGCGAACACTGAAGCTTTCTTT

size: -
V: TRBV18
J: TRBJ1-2
D: -
CDR3: CASSPIPRTAAYGYTF
DNA: TGTGCCAGCTCACCGATCCCCAGGACGGCGGCCTATGGCTACACCTTC

size: -
V: TRBV3-1/TRBV3-2
J: TRBJ2-5
D: -
CDR3: CASSQDFTGGGETQYF
DNA: TGTGCCAGCAGCCAAGACTTTACAGGGGGAGGGGAGACCCAGTACTTC

size: -
V: TRBV5-4
J: TRBJ2-1
D: TRBD2
CDR3: CASSSVLILAGGRNEQFF
DNA: TGTGCCAGCAGCTCCGTCCTTATTCTAGCGGGGGGGCGGAATGAGCAGTTCTTC

size: -
V: TRBV12-3/TRBV12-4
J: TRBJ2-1
D: TRBD1
CDR3: CASSKGQGNEQFF
DNA: TGTGCCAGCAGTAAGGGACAGGGGAATGAGCAGTTCTTC

size: once
V: TRBV7-9
J: TRBJ2-7
D: -
CDR3: CASSPGTQDYEQYF
DNA: TGTGCCAGCAGCCCCGGGACTCAGGACTACGAGCAGTACTTC

size: once
V: TRBV18
J: TRBJ1-2
D: -
CDR3: CASSPPDSRYGYTF
DNA: TGTGCCAGCTCACCACCCGACAGTAGATATGGCTACACCTTC

size: -
V: TRBV2
J: TRBJ2-1
D: -
CDR3: CASRWWGYEGNEQFF
DNA: TGTGCCAGCAGATGGTGGGGGTATGAGGGGAATGAGCAGTTCTTC

size: -
V: TRBV7-9
J: TRBJ1-1
D: -
CDR3: CASSTAFRGEVTEAFF
DNA: TGTGCCAGCAGCACCGCATTCAGGGGCGAGGTCACTGAAGCTTTCTTT

size: -
V: TRBV9
J: TRBJ1-1
D: -
CDR3: CASSVQVNTEAFF
DNA: TGTGCCAGCAGCGTCCAAGTGAACACTGAAGCTTTCTTT

size: -
V: TRBV3-1/TRBV3-2
J: TRBJ1-6
D: -
CDR3: CASSLSGFSPLHF
DNA: TGTGCCAGCAGCCTATCAGGGTTTTCACCCCTCCACTTT

size: -
V: TRBV6-5
J: TRBJ1-2
D: -
CDR3: CASSYSAENYGYTF
DNA: TGTGCCAGCAGTTACTCGGCAGAGAACTATGGCTACACCTTC

size: few
V: TRBV12-3/TRBV12-4
J: TRBJ2-5
D: -
CDR3: CASSLGIGETQYF
DNA: TGTGCCAGCAGTTTAGGGATCGGAGAGACCCAGTACTTC

size: -
V: TRBV3-1/TRBV3-2
J: TRBJ1-2
D: -
CDR3: CASSQESGSPYGYTF
DNA: TGTGCCAGCAGCCAAGAGTCGGGCAGCCCCTATGGCTACACCTTC

size: once
V: TRBV28
J: TRBJ2-1
D: -
CDR3: CASSSETGSDEQFF
DNA: TGTGCCAGCAGTTCAGAGACAGGCTCGGATGAGCAGTTCTTC

size: -
V: TRBV19
J: TRBJ1-2
D: -
CDR3: CASSSWAKGGYTF
DNA: TGTGCCAGTAGTAGTTGGGCAAAGGGTGGCTACACCTTC

size: -
V: TRBV29-1
J: TRBJ1-2
D: TRBD1
CDR3: CSAGQLNYGYTF
DNA: TGCAGCGCGGGACAGCTAAACTATGGCTACACCTTC

size: -
V: TRBV12-3/TRBV12-4
J: TRBJ2-7
D: TRBD2
CDR3: CASSFRLAGEQYF
DNA: TGTGCCAGCAGTTTCCGACTAGCGGGGGAGCAGTACTTC

size: -
V: TRBV5-4
J: TRBJ1-6
D: TRBD1
CDR3: CASSYRGQSSPLHF
DNA: TGTGCCAGCAGCTACAGGGGGCAAAGTTCACCCCTCCACTTT

size: -
V: TRBV28
J: TRBJ1-1
D: TRBD1
CDR3: CASSTPRGLMNTEAFF
DNA: TGTGCCAGCAGCACTCCCAGGGGGCTCATGAACACTGAAGCTTTCTTT

size: -
V: TRBV2
J: TRBJ1-4
D: -
CDR3: CASSARVSNEKLFF
DNA: TGTGCCAGCAGTGCAAGGGTTTCTAATGAAAAACTGTTTTTT

size: -
V: TRBV18
J: TRBJ1-2
D: -
CDR3: CASSPFDPESYGYTF
DNA: TGTGCCAGCTCACCCTTCGATCCAGAGTCCTATGGCTACACCTTC

size: -
V: TRBV7-8
J: TRBJ1-6
D: -
CDR3: CASSLVPVPNSPLHF
DNA: TGTGCCAGCAGCTTAGTACCAGTACCCAATTCACCCCTCCACTTT

size: -
V: TRBV30
J: TRBJ1-1
D: -
CDR3: CAWSVVGVLGVAGAFF
DNA: TGTGCCTGGAGTGTAGTGGGGGTGTTGGGGGTGGCTGGAGCTTTCTTT

size: -
V: TRBV4-1
J: TRBJ2-1
D: -
CDR3: CASSQDVLRSYNEQFF
DNA: TGCGCCAGCAGCCAGGACGTACTGCGCTCCTACAATGAGCAGTTCTTC

size: -
V: TRBV7-9
J: TRBJ2-3
D: -
CDR3: CASSAGLGTDTQYF
DNA: TGTGCCAGCAGCGCAGGGTTGGGCACAGATACGCAGTATTTT

size: once
V: TRBV6-5
J: TRBJ1-2
D: TRBD1
CDR3: CASTRDRGNYGYTF
DNA: TGTGCCAGCACCCGTGACAGGGGAAACTATGGCTACACCTTC

size: once
V: TRBV6-5
J: TRBJ2-5
D: -
CDR3: CASRFSGQETQYF
DNA: TGTGCCAGCAGGTTTTCTGGCCAAGAGACCCAGTACTTC

size: -
V: TRBV7-9
J: TRBJ1-2
D: TRBD1
CDR3: CASSLGNRTGGSYGYTF
DNA: TGTGCCAGCAGCTTAGGTAATCGGACAGGCGGGTCCTATGGCTACACCTTC

size: -
V: TRBV28
J: TRBJ1-5
D: -
CDR3: CASRDSYQPQHF
DNA: TGTGCCAGCAGGGACAGTTATCAGCCCCAGCATTTT

size: once
V: TRBV15
J: TRBJ2-7
D: -
CDR3: CATSGQVGRPEEQYF
DNA: TGTGCCACCAGCGGGCAAGTCGGACGTCCTGAGGAGCAGTACTTC

size: -
V: TRBV30
J: TRBJ1-4
D: -
CDR3: CACHGRRGDEKLFF
DNA: TGTGCCTGCCATGGCCGGAGGGGTGACGAAAAACTGTTTTTT

size: -
V: TRBV25-1
J: TRBJ1-4
D: -
CDR3: CASSDFGGATNEKLFF
DNA: TGTGCCAGCAGCGACTTTGGGGGCGCAACTAATGAAAAACTGTTTTTT

size: once
V: TRBV27
J: TRBJ2-3
D: -
CDR3: CASSYRLGDTQYF
DNA: TGTGCCAGCAGTTATAGACTGGGAGATACGCAGTATTTT

size: -
V: TRBV5-1
J: TRBJ2-1
D: -
CDR3: CASSWNQRGEQFF
DNA: TGCGCCAGCAGCTGGAACCAGAGGGGGGAGCAGTTCTTC

size: few
V: TRBV5-4
J: TRBJ1-1
D: TRBD1
CDR3: CASSFVGTGTEAFF
DNA: TGTGCCAGCAGCTTCGTCGGGACAGGGACTGAAGCTTTCTTT

size: -
V: TRBV19
J: TRBJ2-1
D: TRBD1
CDR3: CASSGQDRLGQFF
DNA: TGTGCCAGTAGTGGCCAGGACAGGCTAGGGCAGTTCTTC

size: -
V: TRBV29-1
J: TRBJ1-1
D: -
CDR3: CSVTGLDTEAFF
DNA: TGCAGCGTTACGGGACTGGACACTGAAGCTTTCTTT

size: once
V: TRBV12-2
J: TRBJ1-2
D: -
CDR3: CASRPRGGQRGYGYTF
DNA: TGTGCAAGTCGCCCGAGGGGCGGACAGAGGGGCTATGGCTACACCTTC

size: -
V: TRBV3-1/TRBV3-2
J: TRBJ2-7
D: TRBD2
CDR3: CASSHGGTSYEQYF
DNA: TGTGCCAGCAGCCACGGAGGGACTAGCTACGAGCAGTACTTC

size: -
V: TRBV28
J: TRBJ2-2
D: -
CDR3: CASSGWFGELFF
DNA: TGTGCCAGCAGTGGCTGGTTCGGGGAGCTGTTTTTT

size: -
V: TRBV7-9
J: TRBJ1-2
D: -
CDR3: CASSLVYGEAGYTF
DNA: TGTGCCAGCAGCTTAGTTTACGGGGAGGCTGGCTACACCTTC

size: -
V: TRBV7-2
J: TRBJ1-4
D: TRBD1
CDR3: CASSLNRGQGNEKLFF
DNA: TGTGCCAGCAGCTTAAATAGGGGACAGGGTAACGAAAAACTGTTTTTT

size: once
V: TRBV7-8
J: TRBJ1-5
D: TRBD1
CDR3: CASSLAGGSGNQPQHF
DNA: TGTGCCAGCAGCTTAGCAGGGGGCTCGGGCAATCAGCCCCAGCATTTT

size: -
V: TRBV21-1
J: TRBJ1-5
D: -
CDR3: CASSKSGQPQHF
DNA: TGTGCCAGCAGCAAATCGGGCCAGCCCCAGCATTTT

size: -
V: TRBV28
J: TRBJ1-6
D: -
CDR3: CASSLTSSPLHF
DNA: TGTGCCAGCTCCTTAACGAGTTCACCCCTCCACTTT

size: -
V: TRBV7-2
J: TRBJ1-3
D: -
CDR3: CASSLAGSGNTIYF
DNA: TGTGCCAGCAGCTTAGCCGGCTCCGGAAACACCATATATTTT

size: -
V: TRBV2
J: TRBJ1-5
D: TRBD1
CDR3: CASSEGQGLSNQPQHF
DNA: TGTGCCAGCAGTGAGGGACAGGGGTTGAGCAATCAGCCCCAGCATTTT

size: -
V: TRBV2
J: TRBJ2-1
D: -
CDR3: CASSFDRGDEQFF
DNA: TGTGCCAGCAGTTTCGATAGGGGCGATGAGCAGTTCTTC

size: -
V: TRBV5-1
J: TRBJ1-2
D: -
CDR3: CASSLAEAGNYGYTF
DNA: TGCGCCAGCAGCTTGGCCGAGGCAGGGAACTATGGCTACACCTTC

size: -
V: TRBV5-1
J: TRBJ1-1
D: -
CDR3: CASTTNTEAFF
DNA: TGCGCCAGCACGACGAACACTGAAGCTTTCTTT

size: -
V: TRBV7-3
J: TRBJ2-1
D: -
CDR3: CASSSYLNNEQFF
DNA: TGTGCCAGCAGCTCCTATCTAAACAATGAGCAGTTCTTC

size: -
V: TRBV19
J: TRBJ1-5
D: TRBD1
CDR3: CASNLGTAFNQPQHF
DNA: TGTGCCAGTAATCTCGGGACAGCATTCAATCAGCCCCAGCATTTT